This TCR beta chain was recovered during a study of cytomegalovirus exposure and HLA in healthy donors. Study observations and caveats: TCR beta chain V- and J-gene trimming was linked, in a later analysis, to a missense variant in DCLRE1C.

The donors, nominally healthy at sampling, likely had unrecorded immune exposures. As to this clone: What it binds is unknown.

Germline V gene data show CDR1 as LGHNA and CDR2 as YSLEER. The CDR3 contains 16 residues. Trimming cost V 0 bases and J 2 bases; bases outside gene matches: 7. PCR involved 60 Vbeta and 13 Jbeta primers. TCRdb keeps only in-frame clones here, not all; method: immunoSEQ multiplex PCR. The repertoire consists of some 180,000 clones, with under 80% occurring once and the leading ten covering under 3%. This sequence was found in a young woman in good health and CMV-seropositive. The V gene is TRBV4-3, the J gene TRBJ2-7; 7 bases are a match to TRBD2. Sequenced sample: PBMCs. This chain's CDR3 is CASSQDWTRVAYEQYF. CDR3 sequence (DNA): TGCGCCAGCAGCCAAGATTGGACTAGGGTGGCCTACGAGCAGTACTTC.